One and the same sample provided the 29 T cell receptor beta chains below, sequenced in a study of beta chain features in type 1 diabetes. Expressed TCRB transcripts were sequenced, since all the RNA that had been isolated was reverse transcribed. The repertoire was sequenced with immunoSEQ multiplex PCR; TCRdb's copy has only in-frame clones and lacks some. The data show hundreds of thousands of clones, approximately 11% seen once. The sample comprised naive CD4+ T cells from blood. These receptors were collected from a woman aged 30 to 39 in good health.

V is TRBV7-9 and J is TRBJ2-1; perhaps TRBD1 as D (5 bases). Trimming removed 2 bases at V and 6 bases at J, with 14 bases between. CDR3 size: 15 residues. Germline CDR1 reads SEHNR; CDR2 reads FQNEAQ (reference sequence). The CDR3 bases are TGTGCCAGCAGCTTAAGGGGCCTAGATATCAATGAGCAGTTCTTC. Translation: CASSLRGLDINEQFF.

The chain carries TRBV28 and TRBJ2-5, with 13 bases aligning to TRBD2. The CDR3 is 17 residues long. With V trimmed by 3 bases and J by 4 bases, 8 bases remained unmatched. CDR1 is MDHEN, CDR2 SYDVKM, per germline. The CDR3 DNA sequence: TGTGCCAGCAGTTTCGTCCGGACTAGCGGGAGTATAGAGACCCAGTACTTC. Its translation: CASSFVRTSGSIETQYF.

This rearrangement joins TRBV28 to TRBJ2-7, with 8 bases lining up with TRBD2. The length of the CDR3 is 17 residues. Germline CDR1 and CDR2: MDHEN and SYDVKM. V was clipped by 5 bases and J by 6 bases; unmatched bases: 18. CDR3 nucleotide sequence: TGTGCCAGCAGTATGTCGGGGACTAGGGCTACTTGGGGCGAGCAGTACTTC. Its protein is CASSMSGTRATWGEQYF.

The V gene is TRBV7-2, the J gene TRBJ2-5; TRBD2 matches 7 bases. This CDR3 region has 16 residues. After removal of 4 bases from V and 2 bases from J, the junction contained 10 bases not matched to a gene. Germline V gene data show CDR1 as SGHTA and CDR2 as FQGNSA. The chain's CDR3 is CASSSVGTNLQETQYF. The CDR3 DNA sequence: TGTGCCAGCAGCTCAGTCGGGACTAACCTTCAAGAGACCCAGTACTTC.

This clone was observed a few times. This chain connects TRBV6-5 to TRBJ2-4; 9 nucleotides line up with TRBD1. Unmatched junction bases numbered 5, after V lost 3 bases and J lost 2 bases. CDR1 and CDR2 (germline): MNHEY, SVGAGI. The CDR3 covers 16 residues. The CDR3 sequence: CASSYAGTGTKNIQYF. The CDR3 coding sequence is TGTGCCAGCAGTTATGCTGGGACAGGGACCAAAAACATTCAGTACTTC.

This rearrangement joins TRBV7-9 to TRBJ2-7; 11 nucleotides align to TRBD2. With V trimmed by 3 bases and J by 2 bases, 6 bases remained unmatched. Germline assignment: CDR1 SEHNR and CDR2 FQNEAQ (reference sequence). The CDR3 runs 16 residues. Here the CDR3 DNA reads TGTGCCAGCAGCTTCACTAGCGGGAGCGGGGCCTACGAGCAGTACTTC. Encoded protein: CASSFTSGSGAYEQYF.

The chain has TRBV4-3 and TRBJ2-7, with a possible D match to TRBD1 (6 bases). The CDR3 totals 17 residues. Trimming left V 2 bases short and J 0 bases short, with 17 bases between. From germline, CDR1 is LGHNA and CDR2 YSLEER. This CDR3 reads CASSQQTASDSSYEQYF. CDR3 nucleotide sequence: TGCGCCAGCAGCCAACAAACTGCCTCGGACAGCTCCTACGAGCAGTACTTC.

The chain is built from TRBV11-2 and TRBJ2-5, with a possible D match to TRBD1 (5 bases). The V end lost 2 bases, the J end lost 1 base, and 8 bases lay between the germline ends. The germline V gene encodes CDR1 SGHAT and CDR2 FQNNGV. There are 14 residues in the CDR3. The DNA of the CDR3 is TGTGCCAGCAGCTTACAGGGTCTCCAAGAGACCCAGTACTTC. The encoded protein is CASSLQGLQETQYF.

The V gene is TRBV7-9, the J gene TRBJ2-7; a possible D gene is TRBD1 (5 bases). Germline V CDR1 and CDR2: SEHNR, FQNEAQ (reference sequence). The CDR3 consists of 13 residues. V lost 3 bases and J lost 4, with 10 bases in between. CDR3 sequence (DNA): TGTGCCAGCAGCTTGCGGCCAGGGTACGAGCAGTACTTC. The encoded protein is CASSLRPGYEQYF.

This clone was picked up a small number of times. The chain couples TRBV19 to TRBJ1-1; tentative D call: TRBD1 (6 bases). Germline-derived CDR1 and CDR2 are LNHDA and SQIVND (reference sequence). Trimming removed 7 bases at V and 0 bases at J, with 9 bases between. This CDR3 is built from 13 residues. CDR3 in amino acids: CASKNRVNTEAFF. As DNA, the CDR3 is TGTGCCAGTAAGAACAGGGTGAACACTGAAGCTTTCTTT.

This chain uses TRBV4-2 with TRBJ2-6, with 7 bases that match TRBD1. Germline V gene sequence: CDR1 LGHNA, CDR2 YNFKEQ. This CDR3 is built from 19 residues. V lost 0 bases and J lost 0; bases outside the gene matches: 8. The CDR3 region is CASSQDEGQAFSGANVLTF. The CDR3 coding sequence is TGTGCCAGCAGCCAAGATGAAGGACAGGCTTTCTCTGGGGCCAACGTCCTGACTTTC.

The J gene is TRBJ2-7, the V gene TRBV7-9, with TRBD1 matching 9 bases. Unmatched junction bases numbered 6, after V lost 5 bases and J lost 1 base. This CDR3 spans 15 amino acids. The germline V gene has CDR1 SEHNR and CDR2 FQNEAQ (reference sequence). The CDR3 DNA sequence: TGTGCCAGCAGCCGCACAGGGGGCGCATCCTACGAGCAGTACTTC. Amino acids: CASSRTGGASYEQYF.

The gene calls are TRBV10-3 and TRBJ2-1; TRBD2 agrees at 14 bases. V shed 3 bases, J shed 10 bases, and the junction held 14 bases outside the gene matches. This CDR3 has 18 amino acids. Germline V gene lookup returns CDR1 ENHRY and CDR2 SYGVKD. The CDR3, as DNA: TGTGCCATCAGTGATACCGGGACTAGCGGGAGACAACAATGGGAGCAGTTCTTC. It is translated as CAISDTGTSGRQQWEQFF.

This clone was seen only a few times. V usage is TRBV29-1 and J usage is TRBJ2-7; 7 bases fit TRBD1. Unmatched junction bases numbered 7, after V lost 7 bases and J lost 1 base. The germline gives CDR1 SQVTM, CDR2 ANQGSEA. The length of the CDR3 is 13 residues. The chain's CDR3 is CSGGTADSYEQYF. In DNA form, the CDR3 reads TGCAGCGGAGGGACAGCCGATTCCTACGAGCAGTACTTC.

J is TRBJ2-5 and V is TRBV7-2; D is uncertain. Germline CDR1 reads SGHTA; CDR2 reads FQGNSA. CDR3 size: 13 residues. Trimming left V 0 bases short and J 5 bases short, with 7 bases between. The CDR3: CASSLAARETQYF. The DNA of the CDR3 is TGTGCCAGCAGCTTAGCCGCCCGGGAGACCCAGTACTTC. Drawing the rest from reference TRBV7-2 and TRBJ2-5, the complete variable domain is GAGVSQSPSNKVTEKGKDVELRCDPISGHTALYWYRQSLGQGLEFLIYFQGNSAPDKSGLPSDRFSAERTGGSVSTLTIQRTQQEDSAVYLCASSLAARETQYFGPGTRLLVL.

This clone has a handful of counts. CDR3 in amino acids: CASSARTAPTTQYF. CDR3 DNA sequence: TGTGCCAGCAGCGCCCGGACAGCGCCCACGACGCAGTATTTT. The chain is built from TRBV9 and TRBJ2-3, with a possible D match to TRBD1 (6 bases). V was trimmed by 3 bases and J by 9 bases, leaving 17 bases between them. CDR1 is SGDLS and CDR2 is YYNGEE in the germline V gene. The CDR3 consists of 14 residues. The variable domain in full, with the rest retrieved from reference TRBV9 and TRBJ2-3, is DSGVTQTPKHLITATGQRVTLRCSPRSGDLSVYWYQQSLDQGLQFLIQYYNGEERAKGNILERFSAQQFPDLHSELNLSSLELGDSALYFCASSARTAPTTQYFGPGTRLTVL.

V gene TRBV23-1 combines with J gene TRBJ1-5; D is ambiguous. TRBV23-1 is reported as an ORF; its role is uncertain. This CDR3 contains 14 residues. V lost 8 bases, J lost 4 bases, and 15 bases lay in between. The CDR3 DNA sequence: TGCGCCAGCGTGGTGAGGGAAGTAAATCAGCCCCAGCATTTT. It encodes CASVVREVNQPQHF.

This clone was seen a few times. The genes are TRBV13 and TRBJ2-3; D not certain. Looked up from germline, CDR1 is PRHDT and CDR2 is FYEKMQ (reference sequence). V lost 3 bases to trimming and J lost 2 bases, with 3 bases between them. This CDR3 region has 12 residues. CDR3 in DNA: TGTGCCAGCAGCTTGGCCACAGATACGCAGTATTTT. Translation: CASSLATDTQYF.

V gene TRBV30 combines with J gene TRBJ2-7; 9 nucleotides align to TRBD2. V gave up 8 bases and J gave up 1 base; unmatched junction bases: 9. Germline V gives CDR1 GTSNPN, CDR2 SVGIG (reference sequence). The CDR3 length is 14 residues. The CDR3 DNA reads TGTGCCGGGCTAGCGGGACCTCTTTCCTACGAGCAGTACTTC. It encodes CAGLAGPLSYEQYF.

This clone was observed a few times. The J gene is TRBJ2-7, the V gene TRBV27; tentatively, D is TRBD2 (6 bases). Trimming shortened V by 2 bases and J by 2 bases, and 10 bases separated the two germline ends. Germline CDR1 reads MNHEY; CDR2 reads SMNVEV (reference sequence). The CDR3 sequence is 14 residues long. The CDR3 DNA is TGTGCCAGCAGTTTAAGGCGGGGTCCCTACGAGCAGTACTTC. It encodes CASSLRRGPYEQYF.

This clone was observed a few times. The genes are TRBV5-1 and TRBJ2-1; D ambiguous. The CDR3 loop spans 12 amino acids. The ends were cut back, 2 bases at V and 4 bases at J, with 4 bases in the middle. Germline V CDR1 and CDR2: SGHRS, YFSETQ. The CDR3 loop is CASSLQYNEQFF. The CDR3 DNA sequence: TGCGCCAGCAGCTTACAATACAATGAGCAGTTCTTC.

This clone was seen a few times. This chain connects TRBV6-1 to TRBJ1-2; 7 positions agree with TRBD1. Germline V CDR1 and CDR2: MNHNS, SASEGT. The CDR3 contains 15 residues. Germline trimming cut 0 bases from V and 3 bases from J; bases unmatched to any gene: 4. DNA of the CDR3: TGTGCCAGCAGTGAAGCGGGGACAGTGTACTATGGCTACACCTTC. Translating it yields CASSEAGTVYYGYTF.

The CDR3 DNA sequence: TGTGCCACCAGCGTCCGACAGGGTGGCGGCTCTAATGAAAAACTGTTTTTT. It yields the protein CATSVRQGGGSNEKLFF. This chain uses TRBV15 with TRBJ1-4, with TRBD1 matching over 7 bases. Germline assignment: CDR1 LNHNV and CDR2 YYDKDF (reference sequence). The CDR3 contains 17 residues. The V segment lost 5 bases and the J segment 3 bases; nucleotides outside the gene matches: 12.

There are a few counts of this clone. The chain is built from TRBV28 and TRBJ1-2; TRBD1 matches 8 bases. Trimming cost V 6 bases and J 8 bases; bases outside gene matches: 8. The CDR3 runs 13 residues. Germline CDR1 reads MDHEN; CDR2 reads SYDVKM. The CDR3 DNA is TGTGCCAGCAGACCCGGGACAGGCCTCGGCTACACCTTC. It yields the protein CASRPGTGLGYTF.

The chain has TRBV7-2 and TRBJ2-2; 9 nucleotides agree with TRBD1. V dropped 5 bases and J dropped 6; count of bases not matched to a gene: 4. Germline CDR1 SGHTA, CDR2 FQGNSA. The CDR3 consists of 14 residues. In DNA, the CDR3 is TGTGCCAGCAGCACAAGACAGGGGGCCGGGGAGCTGTTTTTT. Translation gives CASSTRQGAGELFF.

This clone showed up just a few times. This CDR3 is CAWSWGRAKAEQYF. In DNA, the CDR3 is TGTGCCTGGTCCTGGGGGAGGGCTAAGGCCGAGCAGTACTTC. The chain combines TRBV30 with TRBJ2-7; 7 bases are shared with TRBD2. Germline V gene sequence: CDR1 GTSNPN, CDR2 SVGIG (reference sequence). Losses at the gene ends were 5 bases for V and 6 bases for J; bases not matched to a gene: 13. The CDR3 is 14 residues long.

This clone was found a few times. The rearrangement uses TRBV27 and TRBJ1-1; possibly TRBD1 for D (6 bases). Trimming removed 7 bases at V and 4 bases at J, with 19 bases between. CDR1 and CDR2 from the germline V gene are MNHEY and SMNVEV (reference sequence). This CDR3 is 15 amino acids long. CDR3 in DNA: TGTGCCAGCACCCCCTGGGGGGGCCCCGGCACTGAAGCTTTCTTT. Translated: CASTPWGGPGTEAFF.

The table lists this clone with a few counts. The chain is built from TRBV7-2 and TRBJ2-1, with 11 bases fitting TRBD1. The J segment lost 7 bases and the V segment lost 1 base, leaving 6 bases of the junction unmatched. CDR3 length: 16 residues. The V gene's germline CDR1 is SGHTA and CDR2 FQGNSA. The CDR3 DNA sequence: TGTGCCAGCAGCTTAGTGGGGACAGGGGGGGAGAATGAGCAGTTCTTC. The encoded protein is CASSLVGTGGENEQFF.

Turning to this clone: Distinct nucleotide sequences in the sample also encode this CDR3. V and J are TRBV7-6 and TRBJ2-7; perhaps TRBD1 as D (5 bases). Germline V gene lookup returns CDR1 SGHVS and CDR2 FNYEAQ. The CDR3 spans 13 residues. Trimming stripped 1 base from V and 1 base from J, with 5 bases between. DNA of the CDR3: TGTGCCAGCAGCTTAGACAGGTCCTACGAGCAGTACTTC. Amino acid sequence: CASSLDRSYEQYF.